Below are 24 T cell receptor beta chains sequenced from a single sample in a study of T cell responses to AZD1222 COVID-19 vaccine. Only in-frame clones appear in the TCRdb table, and some are missing; sequencing was by immunoSEQ multiplex PCR. The repertoire consists of 150,000 to 180,000 clones, with 88% occurring once and the leading ten covering about 7%. Specimen: peripheral blood, collected after recovery from COVID-19. The receptors were sampled from an adult who had recovered from COVID-19.

In nucleotides, the CDR3 is TGTGCCAGCAGTTACCGGGACGGGTACGAGCAGTACTTC. Its translation: CASSYRDGYEQYF. The chain links TRBV6-5 to TRBJ2-7, with D tentatively TRBD1 or TRBD2 (5 bases each). V was clipped by 2 bases and J by 4 bases, with 9 bases between them. The CDR3 is made up of 13 amino acids. Per the germline V gene, CDR1 is MNHEY and CDR2 is SVGAGI.

The CDR3 loop is CSASLLMGWGEQYF. The CDR3 DNA sequence: TGCAGTGCTAGTTTGTTAATGGGGTGGGGCGAGCAGTACTTC. The chain is built from TRBV20-1 and TRBJ2-7, with D unresolved. Germline loops: CDR1 DFQATT, CDR2 SNEGSKA (reference sequence). The CDR3 runs 14 residues. V lost 3 bases, J lost 6 bases, and 18 bases lay in between.

The chain uses TRBV7-2 and TRBJ2-7; D remains ambiguous. Per germline, CDR1 SGHTA and CDR2 FQGNSA. This CDR3 has 13 residues. Trimming stripped 2 bases from V and 5 bases from J, with 10 bases between. The CDR3 DNA reads TGTGCCAGCAGCTTAACATGGGTCGACGAGCAGTACTTC. It codes for CASSLTWVDEQYF.

V gene TRBV11-3 combines with J gene TRBJ2-5; D is unresolved. The CDR3 spans 15 residues. Germline V gives CDR1 SGHNT, CDR2 YENEEA. The V gene lost 6 bases and the J gene lost 5 bases, with 19 bases spanning the gap. The CDR3 DNA follows: TGTGCCAGCAGTCCCGGTCGGGCTAGTCGGGAGACCCAGTACTTC. Protein: CASSPGRASRETQYF.

The J gene is TRBJ2-1, the V gene TRBV7-3; no clear D. The CDR3 is 17 amino acids. CDR1 and CDR2 from the germline V gene are SGHTA and FQGTGA. Trimming left V 0 bases short and J 2 bases short, with 14 bases between. The CDR3: CASSLTNAVTAYNEQFF. CDR3 nucleotide sequence: TGTGCCAGCAGCTTAACGAATGCAGTCACAGCCTACAATGAGCAGTTCTTC.

Only one count was recorded for this clone. The gene calls are TRBV7-8 and TRBJ1-5; D gene ambiguous. Germline V gene data show CDR1 as SGHVS and CDR2 as FQNEAQ. This CDR3 contains 14 residues. V was pared by 1 base and J by 5 bases, with 9 bases between. The CDR3 DNA reads TGTGCCAGCAGCTTAGGAGGGAGGGATCAGCCCCAGCATTTT. It translates to CASSLGGRDQPQHF.

V usage is TRBV28 and J usage is TRBJ2-7, with 9 bases fitting TRBD1. CDR1 MDHEN and CDR2 SYDVKM come from the germline V gene. The CDR3 has 14 residues. The V and J ends lost 2 bases and 6 bases, in that order; junction bases with no gene match: 5. The CDR3 is CASSLGQGLGEQYF. Here the CDR3 DNA reads TGTGCCAGCAGTTTAGGACAGGGGTTGGGCGAGCAGTACTTC.

This rearrangement joins TRBV10-3 to TRBJ2-7; D is unclear. Trimming pared 3 bases from V and 4 bases from J, leaving 4 bases between. Germline V gene data show CDR1 as ENHRY and CDR2 as SYGVKD. The CDR3 totals 11 residues. CDR3 loop: CAISDQYEQYF. CDR3 coding DNA: TGTGCCATCAGTGATCAATACGAGCAGTACTTC.

This chain joins TRBV28 and TRBJ2-7; 9 bases map to TRBD1. V shed 3 bases, J shed 3 bases, and the junction held 9 bases outside the gene matches. The CDR3 has 16 amino acids. Germline lookup yields CDR1 MDHEN and CDR2 SYDVKM. The chain's CDR3 is CASSFWDRVVNYEQYF. The CDR3 bases are TGTGCCAGCAGTTTCTGGGACAGGGTAGTCAACTACGAGCAGTACTTC.

V usage is TRBV18 and J usage is TRBJ1-1; possible D gene TRBD1, 5 bases. Germline V lookup: CDR1 KGHSH, CDR2 LQKENI. The V end was cut by 0 bases, the J end by 12 bases, with 20 bases between. This CDR3 comprises 15 residues. Written as DNA, the CDR3 is TGTGCCAGCTCACCACCGCAAGCAGGTGGGGGGGGAACTTTCTTT. Translated, it gives CASSPPQAGGGGTFF.

This chain links TRBV9 with TRBJ1-6; D is perhaps TRBD1 (6 bases). Germline V gene sequence: CDR1 SGDLS, CDR2 YYNGEE. This CDR3 region has 16 residues. The V gene lost 2 bases and the J gene lost 6 bases, with 15 bases spanning the gap. The CDR3 nucleotides read TGTGCCAGCAGCGTTAGCGACAGGCCGGTTAATTCACCCCTCCACTTT. Its translation: CASSVSDRPVNSPLHF.

V and J are TRBV7-9 and TRBJ2-2, with a weak D call TRBD2 (6 bases). The germline gives CDR1 SEHNR, CDR2 FQNEAQ (reference sequence). The CDR3 contains 18 residues. V dropped 6 bases and J dropped 3 bases, with 23 bases sitting between them. The CDR3 DNA is TGTGCCAGCAGATTTAGAAGGCGGGGAGAGAGAGACACCGGGGAGCTGTTTTTT. Protein: CASRFRRRGERDTGELFF.

The chain employs TRBV28 and TRBJ1-6; no clear D. In germline, CDR1 is MDHEN, CDR2 SYDVKM. This CDR3 has 14 residues. V dropped 6 bases and J dropped 7 bases, with 13 bases sitting between them. The CDR3 here is CASSLRLENSPLHF. As DNA, the CDR3 is TGTGCCAGCAGCCTACGGTTAGAGAATTCACCCCTCCACTTT. Full variable domain (remainder filled in from reference TRBV28 and TRBJ1-6): DVKVTQSSRYLVKRTGEKVFLECVQDMDHENMFWYRQDPGLGLRLIYFSYDVKMKEKGDIPEGYSVSREKKERFSLILESASTNQTSMYLCASSLRLENSPLHFGNGTRLTVT.

CDR3 DNA sequence: TGCAGCGCCGGCCTATCAACTAATGAAAAACTGTTTTTT. Residues: CSAGLSTNEKLFF. This rearrangement joins TRBV29-1 to TRBJ1-4, with D hard to call. The length of the CDR3 is 13 residues. V was trimmed by 7 bases and J by 0 bases, leaving 9 bases between them. Germline CDR1 SQVTM, CDR2 ANQGSEA.

This chain joins TRBV5-4 and TRBJ2-3; 13 bases match TRBD2. This CDR3 is built from 16 residues. CDR1 and CDR2 from the germline V gene are SGHNT and YYREEE (reference sequence). J was trimmed by 2 bases and V by 4 bases; bases with no gene match: 4. The chain's CDR3 is CASSAGLAGSTDTQYF. CDR3 DNA: TGTGCCAGCAGCGCGGGACTAGCGGGGTCCACAGATACGCAGTATTTT.

The genes are TRBV7-2 and TRBJ2-5; 7 bases agree with TRBD2. The ends lost 1 base at V and 3 bases at J; junction bases unmatched: 5. The CDR3 runs to 15 residues. The germline gives CDR1 SGHTA, CDR2 FQGNSA. In nucleotides, the CDR3 is TGTGCCAGCAGCTTAGGCTTCCTAGCGGAAGAGACCCAGTACTTC. It codes for CASSLGFLAEETQYF.

V gene TRBV20-1 combines with J gene TRBJ2-3; unclear D gene. V was clipped by 6 bases and J by 4 bases, with 8 bases between them. This CDR3 comprises 11 residues. Germline CDR1 reads DFQATT; CDR2 reads SNEGSKA (reference sequence). CDR3 residues: CSAEASDTQYF. CDR3 bases: TGCAGTGCCGAAGCATCAGATACGCAGTATTTT.

J is TRBJ2-7 and V is TRBV29-1, with 8 bases matching TRBD1. With V trimmed by 6 bases and J by 6 bases, 4 bases remained unmatched. The CDR3 consists of 11 residues. Germline values: CDR1 SQVTM, CDR2 ANQGSEA. The CDR3 region is CSVMTGVEQYF. CDR3 nucleotide sequence: TGCAGCGTGATGACAGGGGTCGAGCAGTACTTC.

The CDR3: CASSETGAEAFF. CDR3 coding DNA: TGCGCCAGCAGCGAAACAGGGGCTGAAGCTTTCTTT. The rearrangement uses TRBV5-1 and TRBJ1-1; TRBD1 agrees at 7 bases. The CDR3 is 12 residues long. Looked up from germline, CDR1 is SGHRS and CDR2 is YFSETQ. The V gene end was trimmed by 4 bases and the J gene end by 6 bases; junction bases not matched to a gene: 3.

This chain uses TRBV24-1 with TRBJ2-7; TRBD2 aligns across 9 bases. V gave up 3 bases and J gave up 5 bases; unmatched junction bases: 7. CDR3 length equals 15 residues. CDR1 is KGHDR, CDR2 SFDVKD, per germline. The CDR3 DNA follows: TGTGCCACCAGTGATGGTGTTAGCGGGAGTGACGAGCAGTACTTC. Protein sequence: CATSDGVSGSDEQYF.

The rearrangement joins TRBV18 to TRBJ1-2; D is ambiguous. The CDR3 consists of 11 residues. V was clipped by 3 bases and J by 6 bases, with 5 bases between them. Germline V gene sequence: CDR1 KGHSH, CDR2 LQKENI. This CDR3 is CASSPGDGYTF. The CDR3 DNA is TGTGCCAGCTCACCTGGGGATGGCTACACCTTC.

The chain couples TRBV7-9 to TRBJ2-7, with 9 bases matching TRBD1. Germline V lookup: CDR1 SEHNR, CDR2 FQNEAQ (reference sequence). V dropped 6 bases and J dropped 1; count of bases not matched to a gene: 4. This CDR3 has 14 residues. CDR3 in amino acids: CASRPDRGSYEQYF. CDR3 in DNA: TGTGCCAGCAGGCCGGACAGGGGATCCTACGAGCAGTACTTC.

The genes are TRBV29-1 and TRBJ1-6; the D is unclear. CDR1 is SQVTM, CDR2 ANQGSEA, per germline. Trimming took off 3 bases at V and 7 bases at J, with 10 bases between the two ends. CDR3 size: 13 residues. The CDR3 DNA reads TGCAGCGTTGATACGGGCGACAATTCACCCCTCCACTTT. It yields the protein CSVDTGDNSPLHF.

The J gene is TRBJ1-1, the V gene TRBV18; TRBD1 might be the D (5 bases). The length of the CDR3 is 13 residues. Germline assignment: CDR1 KGHSH and CDR2 LQKENI. Between the trimmed V and J ends, which lost 3 bases and 5 bases, there was a span of 10 bases. The CDR3 nucleotides are TGTGCCAGCTCACCGGCAGGGCGGACTGAAGCTTTCTTT. Its protein product is CASSPAGRTEAFF.